The sequence of this TCR beta chain was determined in a study of shared clonotypes between healthy human individuals. V was pared by 3 bases and J by 0 bases, with 3 bases of the junction left unmatched. The CDR3 runs 15 residues. Germline V gene sequence: CDR1 KGHSH, CDR2 LQKENI. Samples underwent the assay at deep level. Sequenced by immunoSEQ multiplex PCR; TCRdb stores in-frame clones only, minus some. The profile shows roughly 2.2 million clones, about 90% of them singletons. CD4+ cells were split into CD45RA+ naive and CD45RA-negative memory subsets. Source material: naive CD4+ T cells from PBMCs. Indicated subset: CD45RA+ positively selected. The TCR was taken from a young man in good health. Some clones in this sample may be carry-over from other donors' samples. The chain carries TRBV18 and TRBJ1-1; 8 bases are a match to TRBD1. In DNA, the CDR3 is TGTGCCAGCTCACCGACGGACAGGGTGAACACTGAAGCTTTCTTT. Its translation: CASSPTDRVNTEAFF.